Each of the 16 T cell receptor beta chains below was sequenced from the same sample in a study of identical twins. TCRdb re-called the 5' RACE reads with MiXCR, one entry per CDR3 protein. Of about 200,000 distinct CDR3 sequences listed, 6.5% were seen once; the top ten hold 13% to 15%. The data also belong to a second study, concerning T cells expressing NK-cell markers.

The material sequenced was CD8+ T cells sorted from blood. Receptors originate from a woman between 18 and 29 years old in good health.

The chain combines TRBV7-8 with TRBJ2-7, with TRBD2 as a possible D gene (6 bases). Deletions cut 5 bases from V and 5 bases from J, with 16 bases between. The CDR3 runs to 14 residues. Looked up from germline, CDR1 is SGHVS and CDR2 is FQNEAQ. Here the CDR3 reads CASSHGTLDHEQYF. CDR3 bases: TGTGCCAGCAGCCACGGGACTCTAGACCACGAGCAGTACTTC.

This clonotype appeared a few times. This sequence joins TRBV28 and TRBJ1-2, with D perhaps TRBD1 (5 bases). The V end was cut by 6 bases, the J end by 5 bases, with 22 bases between. The CDR3 has 16 residues. CDR1 is MDHEN, CDR2 SYDVKM, per germline. This chain's CDR3 is CASSPNNLGDRYGYTF. The CDR3 region has the DNA TGTGCCAGCAGCCCTAATAATTTAGGGGACCGATATGGCTACACCTTC.

This clonotype was observed a few times. The chain carries TRBV9 and TRBJ2-1; TRBD2 agrees at 11 bases. This CDR3 is built from 17 residues. CDR1 is SGDLS and CDR2 is YYNGEE in the germline V gene. With 0 bases clipped from V and 6 bases from J, the junction kept 8 bases outside the gene matches. The CDR3 coding sequence is TGTGCCAGCAGCGTAGCCACTAGCGGGGGCTCTCGCAATGAGCAGTTCTTC. This encodes CASSVATSGGSRNEQFF.

The gene calls are TRBV2 and TRBJ2-5, with D perhaps matching TRBD2 (5 bases). The CDR3 covers 13 residues. Trimming stripped 7 bases from V and 1 base from J, with 10 bases between. Germline lookup yields CDR1 SNHLY and CDR2 FYNNEI. CDR3 amino acids: CASTSAGQETQYF. CDR3 DNA: TGTGCCAGCACGTCGGCGGGCCAAGAGACCCAGTACTTC.

In its sample, this clonotype was seen a few times. V is TRBV5-1 and J is TRBJ2-2, with a possible D match to TRBD2 (5 bases). Looked up from germline, CDR1 is SGHRS and CDR2 is YFSETQ. V dropped 4 bases and J dropped 0 bases, with 16 bases sitting between them. The CDR3 contains 17 residues. CDR3 sequence: CASSPLWEPTNTGELFF. Here the CDR3 DNA reads TGCGCCAGCAGCCCCCTTTGGGAGCCGACGAACACCGGGGAGCTGTTTTTT.

This clonotype was seen repeatedly, ten times or more. The chain carries TRBV4-2 and TRBJ2-5; 9 positions match TRBD2. CDR1 is LGHNA, CDR2 YNFKEQ, per germline. CDR3 length equals 16 residues. V lost 0 bases, J lost 5 bases, and 7 bases stayed unmatched. Here the CDR3 DNA reads TGTGCCAGCAGCCAAGATCGGGGCGGGGGGGCGGAGACCCAGTACTTC. Its translation is CASSQDRGGGAETQYF.

In its sample, this clonotype was seen a few times. This rearrangement joins TRBV4-3 to TRBJ2-7; TRBD2 aligns across 10 bases. Germline CDR1 LGHNA, CDR2 YSLEER. V was clipped by 4 bases and J by 0 bases; unmatched bases: 3. The CDR3 length is 15 residues. CDR3: CASSPEREGSYEQYF. CDR3 nucleotide sequence: TGCGCCAGCAGCCCGGAGCGGGAGGGCTCCTACGAGCAGTACTTC.

This chain connects TRBV27 to TRBJ1-2; D is perhaps TRBD1 (5 bases). V was pared by 5 bases and J by 5 bases, with 18 bases between. The CDR3 consists of 15 residues. Germline CDR1 MNHEY, CDR2 SMNVEV (reference sequence). The CDR3 nucleotides are TGTGCCAGCAGTGAAGGGACGCAACCCCTATATGGCTACACCTTC. Translated: CASSEGTQPLYGYTF.

This chain connects TRBV27 to TRBJ1-2, with no clear D. Trimming cost V 0 bases and J 4 bases, with 9 bases left between them. CDR1 and CDR2 from the germline V gene are MNHEY and SMNVEV (reference sequence). The CDR3 has 14 amino acids. The CDR3 nucleotides are TGTGCCAGCAGTTTATCGAGTGTGCCCTATGGCTACACCTTC. Translating gives CASSLSSVPYGYTF.

This sequence joins TRBV9 and TRBJ2-1; 8 positions agree with TRBD1. V was clipped by 3 bases and J by 10 bases; unmatched bases: 9. This CDR3 has 14 residues. CDR1 and CDR2 from the germline V gene are SGDLS and YYNGEE. As DNA, the CDR3 is TGTGCCAGCAGCGGAGGACAGGGCATGATGGAGCAGTTCTTC. Protein product: CASSGGQGMMEQFF.

The chain carries TRBV6-1 and TRBJ2-1; a possible D gene is TRBD2 (6 bases). CDR3 length equals 16 residues. Germline CDR1 reads MNHNS; CDR2 reads SASEGT. V dropped 6 bases and J dropped 1 base, with 16 bases sitting between them. This chain's CDR3 is CASSRPGVRSYNEQFF. The CDR3 bases are TGTGCCAGCAGCCGCCCGGGGGTTCGTTCCTACAATGAGCAGTTCTTC.

The genes are TRBV7-9 and TRBJ2-1, with 9 bases that match TRBD2. J lost 8 bases, V lost 5 bases, and 13 bases had no gene match. The CDR3 extends over 16 amino acids. Germline CDR1 reads SEHNR; CDR2 reads FQNEAQ (reference sequence). CDR3 DNA sequence: TGTGCCAGCAGCCCACCCCCGGTAGCGGGAGCGCATGAGCAGTTCTTC. Its protein is CASSPPPVAGAHEQFF.

The J gene is TRBJ1-5, the V gene TRBV4-1; perhaps TRBD1 as D (6 bases). CDR1 MGHRA and CDR2 YSYEKL come from the germline V gene. This CDR3 region has 14 residues. The V and J ends lost 4 bases and 5 bases respectively, with 12 bases between them. The CDR3 is CASSPGAGDQPQHF. For the CDR3, the DNA is TGCGCCAGCAGCCCAGGGGCAGGGGATCAGCCCCAGCATTTT.

This clonotype was observed a few times. The chain combines TRBV27 with TRBJ1-2; TRBD1 aligns across 8 bases. This CDR3 has 14 residues. Germline loops: CDR1 MNHEY, CDR2 SMNVEV (reference sequence). V trimming: 7 bases; J trimming: 7 bases; junction bases outside the gene matches: 11. The CDR3 here is CASTSPGTGSGYTF. CDR3 bases: TGTGCCAGCACTTCTCCCGGGACAGGATCTGGCTACACCTTC.

This clonotype was detected only a few times. V gene TRBV27 combines with J gene TRBJ2-7; 7 bases are a match to TRBD2. V dropped 8 bases and J dropped 5; count of bases not matched to a gene: 6. The CDR3 runs to 12 residues. CDR1 is MNHEY, CDR2 SMNVEV, per germline (reference sequence). Here the CDR3 reads CASRGSSDEQYF. For the CDR3, the DNA is TGTGCCAGCCGCGGGAGTTCGGACGAGCAGTACTTC.

This clonotype was seen only a few times. The rearrangement links TRBV7-9 to TRBJ2-3, with 8 bases that match TRBD1. The J segment lost 4 bases and the V segment lost 5 bases, leaving 11 bases of the junction unmatched. This CDR3 has 16 amino acids. Germline loops: CDR1 SEHNR, CDR2 FQNEAQ (reference sequence). CDR3 loop: CASSTVDREGPDTQYF. The CDR3 nucleotides are TGTGCCAGCAGCACCGTGGACAGGGAAGGGCCAGATACGCAGTATTTT.